The clone carrying this T cell receptor beta chain was picked up many times. Its antigen is unknown. TCR beta CDR3 amplification used RNA transcripts. The library came from an HTBI-primed first-round RT-PCR and a second-round multiplex PCR. TCRdb re-analysed the multiplex PCR reads in MiXCR, keeping a single row per CDR3 protein. The data show 650,000 to 800,000 distinct CDR3 sequences, with under 50% seen just once and over 2.5% held by the top ten. The source of the sample is a study of Graves' ophthalmopathy and Graves' hyperthyroidism. Study context: Sampling took place at initial diagnosis, with peripheral blood obtained before any treatment.

Points from the study as a whole: Most thyroid-expanded clonotypes exceeding 0.001 frequency were also found in blood.

Per germline, CDR1 ENHRY and CDR2 SYGVKD. V trimming: 0 bases; J trimming: 4 bases; junction bases outside the gene matches: 5. CDR3 length: 15 amino acids. The gene calls are TRBV10-3 and TRBJ2-7, with 8 bases that match TRBD1. What was sequenced was peripheral blood. This clonotype was sampled from an adult man with Graves' ophthalmopathy. This CDR3 is CAISESTGGRYEQYF. DNA of the CDR3: TGTGCCATCAGTGAGTCCACAGGGGGAAGGTACGAGCAGTACTTC.